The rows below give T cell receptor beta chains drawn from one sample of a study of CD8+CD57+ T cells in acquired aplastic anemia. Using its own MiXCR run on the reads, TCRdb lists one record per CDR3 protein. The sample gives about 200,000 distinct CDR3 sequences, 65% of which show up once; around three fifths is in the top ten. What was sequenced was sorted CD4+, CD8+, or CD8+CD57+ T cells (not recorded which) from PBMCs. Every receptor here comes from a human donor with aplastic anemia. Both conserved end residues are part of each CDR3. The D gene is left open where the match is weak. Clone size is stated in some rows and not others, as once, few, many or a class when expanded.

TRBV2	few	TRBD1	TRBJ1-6	TGTGCCAGCAGGGGGACAGGTACACCCCTCCACTTT	CASRGTGTPLHF
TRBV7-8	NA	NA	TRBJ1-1	TGTGCCAGCAGCTTAGAGGCGGTGAACACTGAAGCTTTCTTT	CASSLEAVNTEAFF
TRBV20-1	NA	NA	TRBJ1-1	TGCAGTGCTGTACAGGGCTGGGCTGAAGCTTTCTTT	CSAVQGWAEAFF
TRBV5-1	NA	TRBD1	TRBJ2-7	TGCGCCAGCAGCTTCGGGGACAGGGACAAAGTCTACGAGCAGTACTTC	CASSFGDRDKVYEQYF
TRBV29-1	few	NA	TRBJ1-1	TGCAGCGTTGAAGGTTCCTACAGGAGCACTGAAGCTTTCTTT	CSVEGSYRSTEAFF
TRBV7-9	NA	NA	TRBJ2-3	TGTGCCAGCAGCCAAGCCCGTGTGGGTGTGGGCACAGATACGCAGTATTTT	CASSQARVGVGTDTQYF
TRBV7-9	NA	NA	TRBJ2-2	TGTGCCAGCAGCGTAGTTCCCCAGCCGAGCACCGGGGAGCTGTTTTTT	CASSVVPQPSTGELFF
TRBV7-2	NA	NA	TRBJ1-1	TGTGCCAGCAGCTTAGACCGGGGGGTCGCTGAAGCTTTCTTT	CASSLDRGVAEAFF
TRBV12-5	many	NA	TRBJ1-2	TGTGCTAGTGGTTCAGCATACTATGGCTACACCTTC	CASGSAYYGYTF
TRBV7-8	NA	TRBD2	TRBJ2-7	TGTGCCAGCAGCCAAGGATCGGGACTATTCTCCTACGAGCAGTACTTC	CASSQGSGLFSYEQYF
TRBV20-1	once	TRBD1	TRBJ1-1	TGCAGTGCTAGCGAGGGGGCGCGTCCTGAAGCTTTCTTT	CSASEGARPEAFF
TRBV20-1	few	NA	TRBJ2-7	TGCAGTGCTAGTATGCGATACGAGCAGTACTTC	CSASMRYEQYF
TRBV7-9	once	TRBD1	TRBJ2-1	TGTGCCAGCAGCTCGACCATTGGGACAGGGGGGATATTGGATGAGCAGTTCTTC	CASSSTIGTGGILDEQFF
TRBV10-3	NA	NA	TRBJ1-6	TGTGCCATCAGTGAAGCGCATTCACCCCTCCACTTT	CAISEAHSPLHF
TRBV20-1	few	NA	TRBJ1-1	TGCAGTGCCCTCCGGGTGGCTGAAGCTTTCTTT	CSALRVAEAFF
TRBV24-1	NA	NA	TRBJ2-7	TGTGCCACCAGTGAGACAGGAGTCTACGAGCAGTACTTC	CATSETGVYEQYF
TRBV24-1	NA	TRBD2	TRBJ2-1	TGTGCCACCAGTGATCTAACTAGCGGGAGTGGTGAGCAGTTCTTC	CATSDLTSGSGEQFF
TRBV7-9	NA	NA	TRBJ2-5	TGTGCCAGCAGCTCCCCCGGGCGGGGACGGCAAGAGACCCAGTACTTC	CASSSPGRGRQETQYF
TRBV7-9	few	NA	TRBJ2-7	TGTGCCAGCAGCGAGACGACTAGCGAGCAGTACTTC	CASSETTSEQYF
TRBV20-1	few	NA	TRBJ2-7	TGCAGTGTTTCTAACCCGGGGAACTACGAGCAGTACTTC	CSVSNPGNYEQYF
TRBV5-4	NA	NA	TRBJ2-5	TGTGCCAGCAGCTTAGGGGTGGAGGGAGAGACCCAGTACTTC	CASSLGVEGETQYF
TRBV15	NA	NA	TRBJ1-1	TGTGCCACCTCCCCGGGGGCGGACACTGAAGCTTTCTTT	CATSPGADTEAFF
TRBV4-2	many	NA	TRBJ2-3	TGTGCCAGCAGCCAAGTCCCGGTAGCGGAGGCAGATACGCAGTATTTT	CASSQVPVAEADTQYF
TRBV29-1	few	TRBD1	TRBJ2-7	TGCAGCGTAGAAGGACAGGGGGGTAACGAGCAGTACTTC	CSVEGQGGNEQYF
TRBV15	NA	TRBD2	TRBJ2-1	TGTGCCAGCAGCTCCGTGGGCGGGAGGGAGGAGCAGTTCTTC	CASSSVGGREEQFF
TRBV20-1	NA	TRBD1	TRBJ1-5	TGCAGTGCTAGCTTACAGGGGGCAAGCAATCAGCCCCAGCATTTT	CSASLQGASNQPQHF
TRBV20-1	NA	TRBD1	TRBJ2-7	TGCAGTGCTAGAGGGACAGGTCTGGGGGAGCAGTACTTC	CSARGTGLGEQYF
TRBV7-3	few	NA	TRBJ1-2	TGTGCCAGCAGCTTAAGCTCGCAGGGGTATGGCTACACCTTC	CASSLSSQGYGYTF
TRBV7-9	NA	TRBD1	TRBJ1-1	TGTGCCACCACTAGACAGGGGAACACTGAAGCTTTCTTT	CATTRQGNTEAFF
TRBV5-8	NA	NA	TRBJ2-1	TGTGCCAGCAGCATGGACTCTCACAATGAGCAGTTCTTC	CASSMDSHNEQFF
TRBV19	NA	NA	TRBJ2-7	TGTGCCAGTAGTATAGGGGACGCCTACGAGCAGTACTTC	CASSIGDAYEQYF
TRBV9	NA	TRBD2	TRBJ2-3	TGTGCCAGCAGCCCCCCGGGTAGCGGGGATCGGTATTTT	CASSPPGSGDRYF
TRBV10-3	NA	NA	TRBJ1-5	TGTGCCATCAGTGTCCAGGGTTTCAATCAGCCCCAGCATTTT	CAISVQGFNQPQHF
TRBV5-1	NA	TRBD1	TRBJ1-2	TGCGCCAGCAGCTTGGGTGACAGGGACTATGGCTACACCTTC	CASSLGDRDYGYTF
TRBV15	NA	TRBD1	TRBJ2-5	TGTGCCACCAGCAGGTCTAAGTCTCTTATTAGGACAGGCGAAGAGACCCAGTACTTC	CATSRSKSLIRTGEETQYF
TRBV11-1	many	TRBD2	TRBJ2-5	TGTGCCAGCAGCTCACTAGCGGGGGGCTACCAAATCAACCCAGAGACCCAGTACTTC	CASSSLAGGYQINPETQYF
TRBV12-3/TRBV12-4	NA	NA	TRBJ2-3	TGTGCCAGCAGAAAGGGGCCCTCCCCCACAGATACGCAGTATTTT	CASRKGPSPTDTQYF
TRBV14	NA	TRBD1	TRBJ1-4	TGTGCCAGCAGCCAATTTATTCCGGGACAGGGGGAAGAAAAACTGTTTTTT	CASSQFIPGQGEEKLFF
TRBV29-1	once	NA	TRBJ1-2	TGCAGCGTTGGGCAGAATGACTATGGCTACACCTTC	CSVGQNDYGYTF
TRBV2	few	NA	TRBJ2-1	TGTGCCACTGGTACAGCCCCGGGCAATGAGCAGTTCTTC	CATGTAPGNEQFF